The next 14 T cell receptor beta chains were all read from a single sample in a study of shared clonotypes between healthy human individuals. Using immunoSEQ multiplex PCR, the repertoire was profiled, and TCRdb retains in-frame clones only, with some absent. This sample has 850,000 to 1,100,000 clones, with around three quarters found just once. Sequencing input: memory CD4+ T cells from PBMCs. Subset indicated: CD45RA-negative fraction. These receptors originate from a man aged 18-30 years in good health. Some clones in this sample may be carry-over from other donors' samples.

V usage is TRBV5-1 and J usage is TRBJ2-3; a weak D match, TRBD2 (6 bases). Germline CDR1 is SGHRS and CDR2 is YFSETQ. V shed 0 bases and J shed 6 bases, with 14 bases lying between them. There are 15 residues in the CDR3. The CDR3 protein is CASSLGRDSMDTQYF. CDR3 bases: TGCGCCAGCAGCTTGGGACGGGACTCGATGGATACGCAGTATTTT.

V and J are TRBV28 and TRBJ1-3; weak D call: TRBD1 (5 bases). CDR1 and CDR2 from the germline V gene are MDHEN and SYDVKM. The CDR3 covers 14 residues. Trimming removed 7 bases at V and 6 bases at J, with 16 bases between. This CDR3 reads CASTPGTRANTIYF. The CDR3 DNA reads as TGTGCCAGCACCCCAGGGACTCGGGCAAACACCATATATTTT.

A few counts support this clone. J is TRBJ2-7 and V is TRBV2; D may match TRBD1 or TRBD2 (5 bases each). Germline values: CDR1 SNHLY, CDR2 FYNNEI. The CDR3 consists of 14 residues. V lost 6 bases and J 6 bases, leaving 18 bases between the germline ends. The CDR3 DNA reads TGTGCCAGCAGCGCCGGGACCGACGGCCTCGAGCAGTACTTC. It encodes CASSAGTDGLEQYF.

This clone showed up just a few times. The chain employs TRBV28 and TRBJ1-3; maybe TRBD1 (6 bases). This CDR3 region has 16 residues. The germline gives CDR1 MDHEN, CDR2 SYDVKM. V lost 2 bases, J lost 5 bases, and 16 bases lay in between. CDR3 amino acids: CASSLRFGGARNTIYF. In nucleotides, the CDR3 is TGTGCCAGCAGTTTAAGGTTTGGGGGGGCTAGAAACACCATATATTTT. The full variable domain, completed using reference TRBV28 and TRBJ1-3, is DVKVTQSSRYLVKRTGEKVFLECVQDMDHENMFWYRQDPGLGLRLIYFSYDVKMKEKGDIPEGYSVSREKKERFSLILESASTNQTSMYLCASSLRFGGARNTIYFGEGSWLTVV.

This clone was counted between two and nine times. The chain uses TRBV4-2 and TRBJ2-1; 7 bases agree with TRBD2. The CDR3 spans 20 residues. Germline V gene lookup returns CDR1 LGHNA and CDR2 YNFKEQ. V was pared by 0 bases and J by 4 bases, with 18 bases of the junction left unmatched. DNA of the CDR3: TGTGCCAGCAGCCAAGAACGCCCTCCACGATTCGAGCGGGATTACAATGAGCAGTTCTTC. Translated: CASSQERPPRFERDYNEQFF.

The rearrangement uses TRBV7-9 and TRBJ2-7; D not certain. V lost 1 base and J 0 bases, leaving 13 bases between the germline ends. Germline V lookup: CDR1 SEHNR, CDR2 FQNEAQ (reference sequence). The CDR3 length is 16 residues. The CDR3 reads CASSLVGGGSSYEQYF. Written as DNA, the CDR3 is TGTGCCAGCAGCTTAGTTGGCGGCGGCTCCTCCTACGAGCAGTACTTC.

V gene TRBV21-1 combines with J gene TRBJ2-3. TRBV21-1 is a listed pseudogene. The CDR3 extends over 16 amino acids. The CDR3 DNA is TGTGCCAGCAGCAAAGTCCCAGCCTCTAGCACAGATACGCAGTATTTT. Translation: CASSKVPASSTDTQYF.

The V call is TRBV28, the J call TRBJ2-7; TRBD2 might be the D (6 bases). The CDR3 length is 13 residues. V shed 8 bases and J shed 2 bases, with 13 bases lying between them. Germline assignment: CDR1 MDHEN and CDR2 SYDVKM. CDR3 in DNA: TGTGCCAGCGGGGACTCCGTTGCCTACGAGCAGTACTTC. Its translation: CASGDSVAYEQYF.

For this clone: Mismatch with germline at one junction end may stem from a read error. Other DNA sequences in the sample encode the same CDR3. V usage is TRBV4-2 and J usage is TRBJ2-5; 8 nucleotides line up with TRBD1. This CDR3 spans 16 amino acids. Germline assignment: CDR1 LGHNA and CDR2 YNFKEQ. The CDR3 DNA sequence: TGTGCCAGCAGCCAAGATCAGGGGGCGCGTCAAGAGACCCAATACTTC. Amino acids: CASSQDQGARQETQYF.

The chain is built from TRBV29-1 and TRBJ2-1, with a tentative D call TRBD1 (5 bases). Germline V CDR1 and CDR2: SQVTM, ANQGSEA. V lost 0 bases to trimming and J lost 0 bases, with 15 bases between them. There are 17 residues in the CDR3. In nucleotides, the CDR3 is TGCAGCGTTGAAGATAGGGGTCAGGTAGACTCCTACAATGAGCAGTTCTTC. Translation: CSVEDRGQVDSYNEQFF.

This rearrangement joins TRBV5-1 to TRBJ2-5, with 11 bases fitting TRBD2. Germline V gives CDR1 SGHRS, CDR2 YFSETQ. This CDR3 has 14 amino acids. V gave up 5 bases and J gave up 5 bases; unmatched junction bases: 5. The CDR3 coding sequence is TGCGCCAGCAGTAGCGGGAGGGCCTGGGAGACCCAGTACTTC. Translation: CASSSGRAWETQYF.

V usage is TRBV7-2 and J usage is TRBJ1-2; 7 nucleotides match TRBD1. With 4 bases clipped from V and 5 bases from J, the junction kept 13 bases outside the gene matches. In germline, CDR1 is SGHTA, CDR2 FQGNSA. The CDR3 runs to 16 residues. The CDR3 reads CASSSPGDSRFYGYTF. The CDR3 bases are TGTGCCAGCAGCTCTCCTGGGGACAGTCGATTTTATGGCTACACCTTC.

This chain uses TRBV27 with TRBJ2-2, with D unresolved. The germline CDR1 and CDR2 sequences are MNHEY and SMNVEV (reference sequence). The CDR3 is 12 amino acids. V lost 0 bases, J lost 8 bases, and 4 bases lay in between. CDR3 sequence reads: CASSLSWGELFF. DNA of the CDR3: TGTGCCAGCAGTTTATCGTGGGGGGAGCTGTTTTTT.

CDR3 sequence reads: CASSPLRARAGGSHEQYF. As DNA, the CDR3 is TGTGCCAGCAGCCCCCTCAGGGCGCGAGCGGGAGGTTCCCACGAGCAGTACTTC. The chain joins TRBV27 to TRBJ2-7; 9 positions agree with TRBD2. J was trimmed by 5 bases and V by 6 bases; bases with no gene match: 20. Germline CDR1 MNHEY, CDR2 SMNVEV (reference sequence). There are 18 residues in the CDR3.